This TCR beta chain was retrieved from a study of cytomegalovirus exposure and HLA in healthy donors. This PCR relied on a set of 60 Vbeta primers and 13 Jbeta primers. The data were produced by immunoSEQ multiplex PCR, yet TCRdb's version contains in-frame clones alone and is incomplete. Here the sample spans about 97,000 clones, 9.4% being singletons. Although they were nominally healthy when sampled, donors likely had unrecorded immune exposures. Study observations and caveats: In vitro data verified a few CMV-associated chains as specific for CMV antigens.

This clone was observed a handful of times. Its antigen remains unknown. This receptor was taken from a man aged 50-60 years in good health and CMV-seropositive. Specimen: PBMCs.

The CDR3 sequence: CASSGLFNIQYF. DNA for the CDR3: TGTGCCAGCAGTGGTCTCTTCAACATTCAGTACTTC. The rearrangement uses TRBV25-1 and TRBJ2-4; D is ambiguous. Looked up from germline, CDR1 is MGHDK and CDR2 is SYGVNS. This CDR3 is built from 12 residues. Trimming took 4 bases from V and 7 from J, leaving 8 bases between them.